The 4 T cell receptor beta chains in this list originate from one sample, sequenced in a study of cytomegalovirus exposure and HLA in healthy donors (dated by TCRdb to 2015 to 2018). The library came from the immunoSEQ multiplex PCR assay. A mixture of 60 forward primers for TCR Vbeta segments and 13 reverse primers for TCR Jbeta segments was used in the multiplex PCR. Not all clones reach the TCRdb copy of this immuneACCESS table, which keeps in-frame sequences only. Checked studies attribute under half of the gap to unresolved V genes and leave the rest unexplained. The sample has tens of thousands of clones on record, 69% of them singletons. Of the sample, roughly 2.8% falls within the top ten clones. Material for sequencing was PBMCs. The receptors originated from a man aged 45-65 years in good health and CMV-seronegative.

Regarding this clone: Other DNA sequences of this sample code for an identical CDR3. J is TRBJ1-6 and V is TRBV5-6; the D is unclear. CDR1 and CDR2 from the germline V gene are SGHDT and YYEEEE. With 0 bases removed from V and 8 bases from J, the gap between germline ends came to 18 bases. CDR3 length: 17 residues. The CDR3 loop is CASSLVSAYSTDSPLHF. CDR3 bases: TGTGCCAGCAGCTTGGTGTCAGCGTACTCCACTGATTCACCCCTCCACTTT. Supplemented by reference TRBV5-6 and TRBJ1-6, the full variable domain reads DAGVTQSPTHLIKTRGQQVTLRCSPKSGHDTVSWYQQALGQGPQFIFQYYEEEERQRGNFPDRFSGHQFPNYSSELNVNALLLGDSALYLCASSLVSAYSTDSPLHFGNGTRLTVT.

This chain links TRBV7-2 with TRBJ2-1; the match to TRBD2 covers 11 bases. This CDR3 is built from 15 residues. Germline V CDR1 and CDR2: SGHTA, FQGNSA. V was clipped by 5 bases and J by 6 bases; unmatched bases: 6. The DNA for the CDR3 is TGTGCCAGCAGCCTACTAGCGGGGGTAACCAATGAGCAGTTCTTC. Residues: CASSLLAGVTNEQFF.

The chain carries TRBV15 and TRBJ2-3, with 7 bases that match TRBD1. Germline-derived CDR1 and CDR2 are LNHNV and YYDKDF (reference sequence). V lost 8 bases and J lost 3; bases outside the gene matches: 8. CDR3 length: 14 residues. The CDR3 reads CATQAGGRTDTQYF. CDR3 DNA sequence: TGTGCCACCCAGGCAGGGGGAAGGACAGATACGCAGTATTTT.

The rearrangement links TRBV10-3 to TRBJ1-4, with TRBD1 identical over 9 bases. The CDR3 is made up of 14 amino acids. The V and J ends lost 9 bases and 2 bases, in that order; junction bases with no gene match: 4. The V gene's germline CDR1 is ENHRY and CDR2 SYGVKD. The CDR3 loop is CAISTGGTNEKLFF. CDR3 nucleotides: TGTGCCATTAGCACAGGGGGCACTAATGAAAAACTGTTTTTT.